This T cell receptor beta chain appears in the sequencing data of a study of beta chain features in type 1 diabetes. Looking at the study overall: Healthy donors, compared against patients, showed similar age, gender and cell yields. Study-level findings and limits: All four CD4+ subsets from Type 1 diabetes patients carried moderately but significantly shorter TCRB CDR3s.

Expressed TCRB transcripts were sequenced because the isolated RNA had all been reverse transcribed beforehand. Using immunoSEQ multiplex PCR, the repertoire was profiled, and TCRdb retains in-frame clones only, with some absent. The data contain 150,000 to 190,000 clones, 10% of them singletons. There are 13 residues in the CDR3. V lost 6 bases and J lost 2, with 9 bases in between. Germline V gene lookup returns CDR1 MNHEY and CDR2 SVGAGI. This clone came up a few times. The target antigen is unknown. The sequence derives from a man between 25 and 39 years old with type 1 diabetes. The sequencing input was central memory CD4+ T cells from blood. The chain combines TRBV6-5 with TRBJ2-3; maybe TRBD1 (6 bases). CDR3 protein: CASRRQDTDTQYF. The CDR3 DNA is TGTGCCAGCAGAAGACAGGACACAGATACGCAGTATTTT.